This TCR beta chain comes out of a study of T-cell memory formation after mild COVID-19. TCRdb reprocessed the 5' RACE reads via MiXCR and lists one record per CDR3 protein. The sample records roughly 250,000 distinct CDR3 sequences, about 17% being singletons. Germline V CDR1 and CDR2: SGHRS, YFSETQ. The CDR3 contains 15 residues. With V trimmed by 4 bases and J by 3 bases, 7 bases remained unmatched. The sample comprised PBMCs or a T cell subset sorted from them (not recorded which). V is TRBV5-1 and J is TRBJ2-3; 8 nucleotides align to TRBD1. The receptor comes from a man aged 18 to 29 who had mild COVID-19 (a few samples of this study predate the infection). Cell type and time point are not known. CDR3 in amino acids: CASSLDRAGTDTQYF. For the CDR3, the DNA is TGCGCCAGCAGCCTGGACAGGGCGGGGACAGATACGCAGTATTTT.